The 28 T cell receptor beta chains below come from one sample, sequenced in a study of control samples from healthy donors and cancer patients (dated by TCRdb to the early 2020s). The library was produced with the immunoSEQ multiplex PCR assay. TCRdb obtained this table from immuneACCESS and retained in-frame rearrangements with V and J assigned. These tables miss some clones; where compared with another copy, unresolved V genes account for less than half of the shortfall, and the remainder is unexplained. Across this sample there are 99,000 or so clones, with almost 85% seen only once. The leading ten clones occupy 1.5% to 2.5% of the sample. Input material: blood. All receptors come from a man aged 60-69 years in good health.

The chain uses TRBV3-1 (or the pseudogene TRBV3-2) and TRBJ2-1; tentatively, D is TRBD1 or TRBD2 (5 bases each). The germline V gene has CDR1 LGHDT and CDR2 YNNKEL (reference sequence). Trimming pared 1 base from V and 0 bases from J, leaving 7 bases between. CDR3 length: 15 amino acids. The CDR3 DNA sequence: TGTGCCAGCAGCCAAGGGGGGATCTCCTACAATGAGCAGTTCTTC. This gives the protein CASSQGGISYNEQFF.

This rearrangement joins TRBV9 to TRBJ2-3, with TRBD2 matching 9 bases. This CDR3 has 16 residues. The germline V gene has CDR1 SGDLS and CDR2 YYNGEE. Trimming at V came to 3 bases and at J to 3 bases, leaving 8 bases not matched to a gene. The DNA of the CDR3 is TGTGCCAGCAGCGGAAACCCTAGCGGGGTAACAGATACGCAGTATTTT. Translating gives CASSGNPSGVTDTQYF.

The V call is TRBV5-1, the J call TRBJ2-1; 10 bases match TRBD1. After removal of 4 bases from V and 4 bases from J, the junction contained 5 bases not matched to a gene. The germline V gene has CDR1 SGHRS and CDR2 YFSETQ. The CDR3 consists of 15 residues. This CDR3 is CASSGTGAQYNEQFF. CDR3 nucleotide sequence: TGCGCCAGCAGCGGGACAGGGGCTCAATACAATGAGCAGTTCTTC.

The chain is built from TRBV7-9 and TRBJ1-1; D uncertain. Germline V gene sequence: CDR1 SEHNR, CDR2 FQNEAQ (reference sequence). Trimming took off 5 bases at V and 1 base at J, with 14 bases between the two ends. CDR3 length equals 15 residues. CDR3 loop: CASSPPPNQNTEAFF. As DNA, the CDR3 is TGTGCCAGCAGCCCGCCCCCCAATCAGAACACTGAAGCTTTCTTT.

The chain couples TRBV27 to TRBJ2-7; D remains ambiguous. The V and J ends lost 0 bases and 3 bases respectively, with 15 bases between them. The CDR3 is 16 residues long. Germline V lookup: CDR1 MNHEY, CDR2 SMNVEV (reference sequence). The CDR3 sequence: CASSLSWALGRYEQYF. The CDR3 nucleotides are TGTGCCAGCAGTTTATCGTGGGCTCTCGGGCGCTACGAGCAGTACTTC.

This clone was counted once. CDR3 region: CASSSSGGGLNEQFF. The CDR3 nucleotides are TGTGCCAGCAGCTCGTCGGGGGGAGGGCTAAATGAGCAGTTCTTC. The chain uses TRBV11-3 and TRBJ2-1; 7 nucleotides align to TRBD2. Per the germline V gene, CDR1 is SGHNT and CDR2 is YENEEA. The V and J ends lost 4 bases and 7 bases, in that order; junction bases with no gene match: 10. CDR3 length: 15 residues.

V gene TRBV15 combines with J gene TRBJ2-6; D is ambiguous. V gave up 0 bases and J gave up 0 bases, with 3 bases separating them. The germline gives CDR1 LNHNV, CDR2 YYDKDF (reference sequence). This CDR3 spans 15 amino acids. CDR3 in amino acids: CATSRDYSGANVLTF. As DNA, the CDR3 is TGTGCCACCAGCAGAGATTACTCTGGGGCCAACGTCCTGACTTTC.

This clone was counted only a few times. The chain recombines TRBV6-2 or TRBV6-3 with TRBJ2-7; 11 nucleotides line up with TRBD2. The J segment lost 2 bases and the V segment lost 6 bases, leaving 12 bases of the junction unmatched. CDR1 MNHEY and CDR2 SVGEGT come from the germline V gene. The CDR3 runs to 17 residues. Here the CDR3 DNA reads TGTGCCAGCAGCCTCACAGGTGGTAGCGGGAGGGCCTACGAGCAGTACTTC. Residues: CASSLTGGSGRAYEQYF.

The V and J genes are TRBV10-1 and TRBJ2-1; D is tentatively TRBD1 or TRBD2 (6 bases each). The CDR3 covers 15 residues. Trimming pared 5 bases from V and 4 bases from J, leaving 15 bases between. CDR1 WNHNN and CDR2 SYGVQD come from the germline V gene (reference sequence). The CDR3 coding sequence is TGCGCCAGCAGTAAATCGGGGGCTCCTTACAATGAGCAGTTCTTC. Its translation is CASSKSGAPYNEQFF.

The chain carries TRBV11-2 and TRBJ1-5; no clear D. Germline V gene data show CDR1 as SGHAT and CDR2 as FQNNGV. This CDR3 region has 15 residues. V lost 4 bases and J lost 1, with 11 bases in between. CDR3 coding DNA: TGTGCCAGCAGCTCTAGCATGGGGAGCAATCAGCCCCAGCATTTT. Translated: CASSSSMGSNQPQHF.

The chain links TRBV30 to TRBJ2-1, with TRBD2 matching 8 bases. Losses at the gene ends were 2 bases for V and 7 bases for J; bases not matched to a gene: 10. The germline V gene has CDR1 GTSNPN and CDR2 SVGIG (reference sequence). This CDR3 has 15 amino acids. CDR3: CAWSLSSGSVNEQFF. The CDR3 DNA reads TGTGCCTGGAGTCTATCCAGCGGGAGCGTAAATGAGCAGTTCTTC.

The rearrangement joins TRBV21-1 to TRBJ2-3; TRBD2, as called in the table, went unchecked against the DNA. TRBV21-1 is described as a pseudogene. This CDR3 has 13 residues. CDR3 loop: CASRGGEGDTQYF. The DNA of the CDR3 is TGTGCCAGCCGGGGGGGGGAGGGAGATACGCAGTATTTT.

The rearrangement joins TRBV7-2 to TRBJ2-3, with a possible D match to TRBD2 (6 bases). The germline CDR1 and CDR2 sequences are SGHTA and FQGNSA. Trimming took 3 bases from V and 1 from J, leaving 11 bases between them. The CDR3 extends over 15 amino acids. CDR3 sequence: CASSFGGPGTDTQYF. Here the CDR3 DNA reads TGTGCCAGCAGCTTCGGGGGACCGGGCACAGATACGCAGTATTTT.

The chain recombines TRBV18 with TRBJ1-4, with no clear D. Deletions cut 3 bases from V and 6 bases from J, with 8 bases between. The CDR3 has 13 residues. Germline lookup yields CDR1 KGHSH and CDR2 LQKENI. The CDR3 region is CASSPTTDEKLFF. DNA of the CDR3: TGTGCCAGCTCACCCACGACGGATGAAAAACTGTTTTTT.

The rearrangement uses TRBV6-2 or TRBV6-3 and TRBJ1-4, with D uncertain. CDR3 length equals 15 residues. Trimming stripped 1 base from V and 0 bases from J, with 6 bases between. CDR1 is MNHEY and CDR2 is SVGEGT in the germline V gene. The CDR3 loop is CASSYWDATNEKLFF. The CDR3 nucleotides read TGTGCCAGCAGTTACTGGGATGCAACTAATGAAAAACTGTTTTTT.

For the CDR3, the DNA is TGTGCCAGCAGCTTGGAAACTGAAGCTTTCTTT. Its protein product is CASSLETEAFF. The V gene is TRBV5-5, the J gene TRBJ1-1; D gene uncertain. With 0 bases removed from V and 5 bases from J, the gap between germline ends came to 2 bases. CDR3 size: 11 residues. CDR1 SGHKS and CDR2 YYEKEE come from the germline V gene (reference sequence).

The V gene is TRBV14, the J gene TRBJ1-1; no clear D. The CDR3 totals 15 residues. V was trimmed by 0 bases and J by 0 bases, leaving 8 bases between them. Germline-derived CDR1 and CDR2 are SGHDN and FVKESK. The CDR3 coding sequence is TGTGCCAGCAGCCAAGATGAACGGGTGAACACTGAAGCTTTCTTT. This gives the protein CASSQDERVNTEAFF.

Here the CDR3 DNA reads TGTGCCAGCAGCTTAATGGTGGGGTCGGCACGGGAGACCCAGTACTTC. This sequence encodes CASSLMVGSARETQYF. The gene calls are TRBV7-2 and TRBJ2-5, with no clear D. The ends were cut back, 2 bases at V and 5 bases at J, with 18 bases in the middle. Germline values: CDR1 SGHTA, CDR2 FQGNSA. The CDR3 spans 16 residues.

CDR3 nucleotide sequence: TGTGCCAGCAGCTTCCACAGGATGAGCACAGATACGCAGTATTTT. Translation: CASSFHRMSTDTQYF. The genes are TRBV11-2 and TRBJ2-3, with a weak D call TRBD1 (5 bases). There are 15 residues in the CDR3. In germline, CDR1 is SGHAT, CDR2 FQNNGV. The germline V and J ends were trimmed by 3 bases and 0 bases, with 10 bases remaining between them.

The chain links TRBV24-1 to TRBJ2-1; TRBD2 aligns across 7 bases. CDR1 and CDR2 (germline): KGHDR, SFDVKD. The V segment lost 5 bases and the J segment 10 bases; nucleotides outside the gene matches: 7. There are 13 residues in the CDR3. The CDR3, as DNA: TGTGCCACCAGTGCTAGCGGCCTAGGGGAGCAGTTCTTC. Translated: CATSASGLGEQFF.

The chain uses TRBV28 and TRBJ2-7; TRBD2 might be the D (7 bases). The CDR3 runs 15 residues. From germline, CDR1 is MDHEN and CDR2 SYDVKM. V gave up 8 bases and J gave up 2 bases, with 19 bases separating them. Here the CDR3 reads CASAWGGTPTYEQYF. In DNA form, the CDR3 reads TGTGCCAGCGCGTGGGGGGGGACACCGACCTACGAGCAGTACTTC.

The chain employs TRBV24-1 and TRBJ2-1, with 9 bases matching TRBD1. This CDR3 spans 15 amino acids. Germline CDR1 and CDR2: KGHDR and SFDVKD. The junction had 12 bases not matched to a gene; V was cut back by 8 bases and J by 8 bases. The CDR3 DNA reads TGTGCCACCAATAGACCGGGACAGGGTCTCGATGAGCAGTTCTTC. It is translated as CATNRPGQGLDEQFF.

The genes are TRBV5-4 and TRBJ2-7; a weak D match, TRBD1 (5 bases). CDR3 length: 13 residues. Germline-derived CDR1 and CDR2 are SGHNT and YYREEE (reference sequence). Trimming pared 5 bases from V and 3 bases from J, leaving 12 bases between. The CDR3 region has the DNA TGTGCCAGCAGACCTCAGGGTAACTACGAGCAGTACTTC. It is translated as CASRPQGNYEQYF.

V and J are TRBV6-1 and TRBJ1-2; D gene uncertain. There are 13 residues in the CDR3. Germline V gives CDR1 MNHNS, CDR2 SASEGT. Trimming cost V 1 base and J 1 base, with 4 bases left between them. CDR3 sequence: CASSEELNYGYTF. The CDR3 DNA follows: TGTGCCAGCAGTGAAGAGCTTAACTATGGCTACACCTTC.

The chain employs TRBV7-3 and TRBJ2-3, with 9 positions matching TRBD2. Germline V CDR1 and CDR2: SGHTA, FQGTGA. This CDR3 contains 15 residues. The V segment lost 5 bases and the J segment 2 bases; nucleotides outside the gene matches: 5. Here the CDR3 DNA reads TGTGCCAGCAGCCCCCAGCGGGGGGACACAGATACGCAGTATTTT. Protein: CASSPQRGDTDTQYF.

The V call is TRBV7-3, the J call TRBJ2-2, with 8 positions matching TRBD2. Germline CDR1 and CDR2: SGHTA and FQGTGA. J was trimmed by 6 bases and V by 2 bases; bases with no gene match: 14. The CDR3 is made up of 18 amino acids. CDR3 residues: CASSLPGLAGGGAGELFF. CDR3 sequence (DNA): TGTGCCAGCAGCTTACCGGGACTCGCGGGGGGCGGGGCCGGGGAGCTGTTTTTT.

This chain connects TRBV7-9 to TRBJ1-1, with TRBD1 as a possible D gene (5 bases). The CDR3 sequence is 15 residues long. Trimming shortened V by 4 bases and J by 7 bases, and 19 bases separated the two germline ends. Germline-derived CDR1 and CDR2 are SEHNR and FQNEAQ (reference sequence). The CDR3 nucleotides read TGTGCCAGCAGCTACAACGCCGGTGGGGGGGTTGAAGCTTTCTTT. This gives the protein CASSYNAGGGVEAFF.

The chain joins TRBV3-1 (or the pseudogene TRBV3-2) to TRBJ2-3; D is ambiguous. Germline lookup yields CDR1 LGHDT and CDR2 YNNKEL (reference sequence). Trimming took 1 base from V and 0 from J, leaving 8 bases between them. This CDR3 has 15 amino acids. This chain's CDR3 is CASSQAVTSTDTQYF. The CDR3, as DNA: TGTGCCAGCAGCCAAGCCGTGACTAGCACAGATACGCAGTATTTT.